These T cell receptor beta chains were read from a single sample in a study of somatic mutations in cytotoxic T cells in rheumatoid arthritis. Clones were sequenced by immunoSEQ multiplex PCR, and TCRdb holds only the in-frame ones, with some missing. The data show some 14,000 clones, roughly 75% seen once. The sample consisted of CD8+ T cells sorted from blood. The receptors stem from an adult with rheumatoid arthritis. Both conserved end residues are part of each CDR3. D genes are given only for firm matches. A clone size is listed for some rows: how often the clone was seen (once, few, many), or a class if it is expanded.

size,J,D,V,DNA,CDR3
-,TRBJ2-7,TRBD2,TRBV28,TGTGCCAGCAGTTTATATCTAGCGGAGGGGACCTACGAGCAGTACTTC,CASSLYLAEGTYEQYF
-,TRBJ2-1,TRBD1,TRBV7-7,TGTGCCAGCAGCTTAGAGGTCGGGGGGACAGGGAATGAGCAGTTCTTC,CASSLEVGGTGNEQFF
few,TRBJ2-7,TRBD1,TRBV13,TGTGCCAGCAGCCCAGGGACAGGGGGTGCCCCCGAGCAGTACTTC,CASSPGTGGAPEQYF
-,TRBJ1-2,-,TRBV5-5,TGTGCCAGCAGCCCATCCGGGACGGTCTATGGCTACACCTTC,CASSPSGTVYGYTF
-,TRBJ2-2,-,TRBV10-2,TGCGCCAGCAGTGGCGGGGCCTGGACCGGGGAGCTGTTTTTT,CASSGGAWTGELFF
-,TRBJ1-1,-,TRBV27,TGTGCCAGCATCGGGGACACCCCTGAAGCTTTCTTT,CASIGDTPEAFF
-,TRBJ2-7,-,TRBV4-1,TGCGCCAGCAGCCAGACCCACCCTTCTACTTACGAGCAGTACTTC,CASSQTHPSTYEQYF
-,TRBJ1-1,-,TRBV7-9,TGTGCCAGCAGATCGAACACTGAAGCTTTCTTT,CASRSNTEAFF
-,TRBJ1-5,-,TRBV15,TGTGCCACCAGCAGAGATAGAGCGTCTGGTCAGCCCCAGCATTTT,CATSRDRASGQPQHF
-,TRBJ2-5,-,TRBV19,TGTGCCAGTAGTATAGAGGCAGGGCGCCCGGAGACCCAGTACTTC,CASSIEAGRPETQYF
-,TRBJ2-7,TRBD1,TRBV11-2,TGTGCCAGCAGCGGTCTTGACAGGGCGAGCTACGAGCAGTACTTC,CASSGLDRASYEQYF
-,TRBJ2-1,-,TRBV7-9,TGTGCCAGCAGCTTACTCGCAGGGAGTAACAATGAGCAGTTCTTC,CASSLLAGSNNEQFF
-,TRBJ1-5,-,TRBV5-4,TGTGCCAGCAGCTTGGGGGGGGCAAGACAGCCCCAGCATTTT,CASSLGGARQPQHF
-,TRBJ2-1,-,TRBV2,TGTGCCAGCAGTTTAGGGGGCTACAATGAGCAGTTCTTC,CASSLGGYNEQFF
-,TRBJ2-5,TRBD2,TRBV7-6,TGTGCCAGCAGCTCGGGACTAGCGGGGGAGACCCAGTACTTC,CASSSGLAGETQYF
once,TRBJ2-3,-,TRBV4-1,TGCGCCAGCAGCCAAGCCCCCGCCGGGACCCCCGGGGGTACGCAGTATTTT,CASSQAPAGTPGGTQYF
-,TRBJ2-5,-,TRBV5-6,TGTGCCAGCAGCTTGGGACAGCAAGAGACCCAGTACTTC,CASSLGQQETQYF
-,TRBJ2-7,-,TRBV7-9,TGTGCCAGCAGCCTCACACAGGGTTTAGGCAACGAGCAGTACTTC,CASSLTQGLGNEQYF
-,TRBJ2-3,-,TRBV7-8,TGTGCCAGCAGCCCGTTTAGGAGAGGGTCTAGCACAGATACGCAGTATTTT,CASSPFRRGSSTDTQYF
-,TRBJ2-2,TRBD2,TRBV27,TGTGCCAGCAGCGAAATAGCGGGAGGGTACACCGGGGAGCTGTTTTTT,CASSEIAGGYTGELFF
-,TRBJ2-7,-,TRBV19,TGTGCCAGTAGTATCTTGGCGGGCTACTCCTACGAGCAGTACTTC,CASSILAGYSYEQYF
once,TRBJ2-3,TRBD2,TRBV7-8,TGTGCCAGCAGCTTGACTAGCGGGGCTACAGATACGCAGTATTTT,CASSLTSGATDTQYF
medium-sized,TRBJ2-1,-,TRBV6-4,TGTGCCAGCAGTGACTTTGAGGCCAATGAGCAGTTCTTC,CASSDFEANEQFF
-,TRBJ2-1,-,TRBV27,TGTGCCAGCACAGCGTACGGCTACAATGAGCAGTTCTTC,CASTAYGYNEQFF
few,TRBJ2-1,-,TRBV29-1,TGCAGCGTTGCCCCCTTCACAGTCAACAATGAGCAGTTCTTC,CSVAPFTVNNEQFF
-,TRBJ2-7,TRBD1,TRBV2,TGTGCCAGCAGCGAAGACAGGGGGTATAACTACGAGCAGTACTTC,CASSEDRGYNYEQYF
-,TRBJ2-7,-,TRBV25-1,TGTGCCAGCGAGCAGGCCAACTACGAGCAGTACTTC,CASEQANYEQYF
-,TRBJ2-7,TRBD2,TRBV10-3,TGTGCCATCAGTGATACTAGCGGGAGAGTCAACGAGCAGTACTTC,CAISDTSGRVNEQYF
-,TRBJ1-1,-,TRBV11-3,TGTGCCAGCAGCTTAGGGGACACTGAAGCTTTCTTT,CASSLGDTEAFF
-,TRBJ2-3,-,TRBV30,TGTGCCTGGAACTTCGACAAGAAGGCAGATACGCAGTATTTT,CAWNFDKKADTQYF
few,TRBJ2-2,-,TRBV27,TGTGCCAGCAGCCCAGGGGTGAGGGCCGGGGAGCTGTTTTTT,CASSPGVRAGELFF
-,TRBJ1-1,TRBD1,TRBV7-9,TGTGCCAGCAGCTCAACCGGGACAGTGAACACTGAAGCTTTCTTT,CASSSTGTVNTEAFF
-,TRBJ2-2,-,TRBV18,TGTGCCAGCTCACCACCGGATAGGACGAACACCGGGGAGCTGTTTTTT,CASSPPDRTNTGELFF
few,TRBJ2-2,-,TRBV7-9,TGTGCCAGCAGCTTAGCGGGGACCGGGGAGCTGTTTTTT,CASSLAGTGELFF
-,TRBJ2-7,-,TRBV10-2,TGCGCCAGCTTGAGCTTTTTGTACGAGCAGTACTTC,CASLSFLYEQYF
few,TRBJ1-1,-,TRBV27,TGTGCCAGCAGTTCGGGACTGAGGGAAGCTTTCTTT,CASSSGLREAFF
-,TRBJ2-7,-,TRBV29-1,TGCAGCGTTGGGGAGACGGGCCCCTACGAGCAGTACTTC,CSVGETGPYEQYF
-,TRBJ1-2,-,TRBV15,TGTGCCACCAGCAGAGATTGGGGGGCCGCAAGCTATGGCTACACCTTC,CATSRDWGAASYGYTF
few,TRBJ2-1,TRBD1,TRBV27,TGTGCCAGCAGTTCGACAGGGGGCGAGCAGTTCTTC,CASSSTGGEQFF
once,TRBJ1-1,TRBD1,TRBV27,TGTGCCAGCAGAGAGACAGGGGGCGAGGAAGCTTTCTTT,CASRETGGEEAFF
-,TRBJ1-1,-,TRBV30,TGTGCCGGGCCGGGGGGGATCTCTGAAGCTTTCTTT,CAGPGGISEAFF
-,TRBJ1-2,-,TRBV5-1,TGCGCCAGCAGCTTGGCCGTCAGAAACTATGGCTACACCTTC,CASSLAVRNYGYTF
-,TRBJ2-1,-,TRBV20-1,TGCAGTGCTAGAGCTTACAATGAGCAGTTCTTC,CSARAYNEQFF
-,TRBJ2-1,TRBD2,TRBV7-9,TGTGCCAGCAGTTCAACAAATAGCGGGAGCTCCTACAATGAGCAGTTCTTC,CASSSTNSGSSYNEQFF
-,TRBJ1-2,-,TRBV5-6,TGTGCCAGCAGCAGGGAGGGAAAAGGGTGGAACTATGGCTACACCTTC,CASSREGKGWNYGYTF
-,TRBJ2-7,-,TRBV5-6,TGTGCCAGCAGCTCGATAAGCGATACCTACGAGCAGTACTTC,CASSSISDTYEQYF
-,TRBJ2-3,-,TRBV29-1,TGCAGCGTTGACGGCGGGGAGATAGATACGCAGTATTTT,CSVDGGEIDTQYF